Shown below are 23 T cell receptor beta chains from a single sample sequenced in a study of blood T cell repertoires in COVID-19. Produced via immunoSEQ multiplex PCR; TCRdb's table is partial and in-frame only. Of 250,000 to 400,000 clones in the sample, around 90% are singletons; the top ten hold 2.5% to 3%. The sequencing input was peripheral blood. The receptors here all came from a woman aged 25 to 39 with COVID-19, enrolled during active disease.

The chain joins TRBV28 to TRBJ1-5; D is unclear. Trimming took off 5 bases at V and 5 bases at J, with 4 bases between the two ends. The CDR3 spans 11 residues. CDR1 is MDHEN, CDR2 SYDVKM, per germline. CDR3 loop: CASSTHQPQHF. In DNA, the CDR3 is TGTGCCAGCAGTACTCATCAGCCCCAGCATTTT.

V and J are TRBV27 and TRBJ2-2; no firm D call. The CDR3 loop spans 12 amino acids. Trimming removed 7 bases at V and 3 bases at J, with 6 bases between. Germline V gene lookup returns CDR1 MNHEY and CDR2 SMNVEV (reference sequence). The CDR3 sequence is CASIGDTGELFF. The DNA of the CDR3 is TGTGCCAGCATCGGAGACACCGGGGAGCTGTTTTTT.

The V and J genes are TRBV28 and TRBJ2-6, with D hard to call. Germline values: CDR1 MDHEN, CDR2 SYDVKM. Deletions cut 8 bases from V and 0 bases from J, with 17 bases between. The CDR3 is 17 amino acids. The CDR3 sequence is CASRNPGEFSGANVLTF. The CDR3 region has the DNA TGTGCCAGCCGCAATCCAGGCGAGTTCTCTGGGGCCAACGTCCTGACTTTC.

The CDR3 reads CAWGSGGSGTEAFF. The CDR3 region has the DNA TGTGCCTGGGGATCAGGGGGCTCGGGCACTGAAGCTTTCTTT. The chain is built from TRBV30 and TRBJ1-1; 8 positions agree with TRBD1. With V trimmed by 5 bases and J by 4 bases, 9 bases remained unmatched. Germline V lookup: CDR1 GTSNPN, CDR2 SVGIG (reference sequence). The CDR3 sequence is 14 residues long.

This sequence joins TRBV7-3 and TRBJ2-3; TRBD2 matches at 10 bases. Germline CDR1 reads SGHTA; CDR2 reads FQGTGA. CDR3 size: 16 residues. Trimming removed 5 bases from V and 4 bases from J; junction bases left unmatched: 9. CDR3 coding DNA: TGTGCCAGCAGCCCTTTGGGGAGCGGGGGGGCAGATACGCAGTATTTT. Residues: CASSPLGSGGADTQYF.

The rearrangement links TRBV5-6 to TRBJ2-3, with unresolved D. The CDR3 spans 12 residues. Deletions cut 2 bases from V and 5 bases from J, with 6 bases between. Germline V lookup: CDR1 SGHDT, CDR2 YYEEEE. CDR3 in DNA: TGTGCCAGCAGCTTTGTAGTAGATACGCAGTATTTT. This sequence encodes CASSFVVDTQYF.

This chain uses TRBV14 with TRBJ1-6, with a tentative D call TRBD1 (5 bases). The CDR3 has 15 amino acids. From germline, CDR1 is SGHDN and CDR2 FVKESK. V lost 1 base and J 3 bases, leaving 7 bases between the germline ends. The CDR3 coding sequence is TGTGCCAGCAGCCAAGGACAGCGCTATAATTCACCCCTCCACTTT. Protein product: CASSQGQRYNSPLHF.

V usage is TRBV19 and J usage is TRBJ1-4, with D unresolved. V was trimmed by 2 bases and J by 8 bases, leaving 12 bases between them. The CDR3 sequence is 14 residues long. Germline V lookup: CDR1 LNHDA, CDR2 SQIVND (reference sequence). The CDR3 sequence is CASSIFDTGEKLFF. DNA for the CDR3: TGTGCCAGTAGTATATTCGACACGGGAGAAAAACTGTTTTTT.

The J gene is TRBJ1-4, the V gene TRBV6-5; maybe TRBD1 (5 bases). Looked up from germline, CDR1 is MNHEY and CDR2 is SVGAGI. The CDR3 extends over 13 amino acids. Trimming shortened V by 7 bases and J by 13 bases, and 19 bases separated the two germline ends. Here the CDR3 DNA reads TGTGCCAGCACCGACGCCGAACACAGGAGACTGTTTTTT. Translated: CASTDAEHRRLFF.

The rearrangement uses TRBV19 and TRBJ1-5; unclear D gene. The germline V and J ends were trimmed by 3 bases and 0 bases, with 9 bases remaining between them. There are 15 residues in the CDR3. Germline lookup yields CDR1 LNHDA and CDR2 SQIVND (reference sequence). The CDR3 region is CASSIVSGSNQPQHF. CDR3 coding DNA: TGTGCCAGTAGTATTGTGAGTGGTAGCAATCAGCCCCAGCATTTT.

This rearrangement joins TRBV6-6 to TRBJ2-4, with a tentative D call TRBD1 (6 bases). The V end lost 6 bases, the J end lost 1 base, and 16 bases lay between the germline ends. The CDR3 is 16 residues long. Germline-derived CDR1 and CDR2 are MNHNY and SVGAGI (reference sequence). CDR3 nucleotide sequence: TGTGCCAGCAGCCCGCCCCCCCAGGGGGCCAAAAACATTCAGTACTTC. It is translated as CASSPPPQGAKNIQYF.

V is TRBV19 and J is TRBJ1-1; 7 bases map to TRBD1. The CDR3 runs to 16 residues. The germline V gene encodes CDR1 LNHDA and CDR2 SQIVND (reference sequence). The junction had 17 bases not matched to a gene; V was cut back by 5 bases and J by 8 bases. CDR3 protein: CASSSREGAPLGEAFF. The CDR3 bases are TGTGCCAGTAGTTCCCGGGAGGGGGCGCCTCTCGGGGAAGCTTTCTTT.

Written as DNA, the CDR3 is TGTGCCAGCAGCGGGTCCAAGGCCTCTGAAGCTTTCTTT. It translates to CASSGSKASEAFF. The gene calls are TRBV6-5 and TRBJ1-1; no definite D call. CDR1 and CDR2 (germline): MNHEY, SVGAGI. CDR3 length: 13 amino acids. Trimming removed 6 bases from V and 6 bases from J, with 14 bases in between.

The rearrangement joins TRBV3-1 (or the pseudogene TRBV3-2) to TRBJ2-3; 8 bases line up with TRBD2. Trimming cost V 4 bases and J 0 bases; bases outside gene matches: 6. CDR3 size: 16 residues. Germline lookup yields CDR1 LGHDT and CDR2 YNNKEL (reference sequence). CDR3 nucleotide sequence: TGTGCCAGCAGCCGCCTTAGCGGGGCTAGCACAGATACGCAGTATTTT. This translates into CASSRLSGASTDTQYF.

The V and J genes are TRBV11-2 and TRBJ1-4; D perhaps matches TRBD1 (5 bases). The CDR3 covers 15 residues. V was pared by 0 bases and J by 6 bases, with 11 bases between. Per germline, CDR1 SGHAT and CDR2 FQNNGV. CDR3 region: CASSLDGGGYEKLFF. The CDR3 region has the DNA TGTGCCAGCAGCTTAGATGGGGGGGGTTATGAAAAACTGTTTTTT.

CDR3 in DNA: TGCGCCAGCAGCTCTACAGGGGGTAAGGCCGGGGAGCTGTTTTTT. Its protein product is CASSSTGGKAGELFF. The chain couples TRBV5-1 to TRBJ2-2; 8 bases are a match to TRBD1. V lost 3 bases and J lost 6; bases outside the gene matches: 7. CDR1 and CDR2 from the germline V gene are SGHRS and YFSETQ. The CDR3 covers 15 residues.

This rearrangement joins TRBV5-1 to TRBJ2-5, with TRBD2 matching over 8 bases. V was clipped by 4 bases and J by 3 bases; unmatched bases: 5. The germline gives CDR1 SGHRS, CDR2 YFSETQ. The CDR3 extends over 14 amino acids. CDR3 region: CASSPTSAKETQYF. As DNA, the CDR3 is TGCGCCAGCAGCCCGACTAGCGCAAAAGAGACCCAGTACTTC.

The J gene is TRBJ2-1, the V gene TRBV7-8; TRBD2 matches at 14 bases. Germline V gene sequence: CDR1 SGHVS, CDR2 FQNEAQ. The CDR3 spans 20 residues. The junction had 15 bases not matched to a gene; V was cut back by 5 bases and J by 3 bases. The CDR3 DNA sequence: TGTGCCAGCAGCCTCTTGACTAGCGGGAGGGCCTTAACCTACTACAATGAGCAGTTCTTC. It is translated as CASSLLTSGRALTYYNEQFF.

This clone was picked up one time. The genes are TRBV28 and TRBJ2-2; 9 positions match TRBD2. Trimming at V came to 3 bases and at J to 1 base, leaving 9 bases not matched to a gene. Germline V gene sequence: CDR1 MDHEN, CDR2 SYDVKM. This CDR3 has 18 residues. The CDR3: CASSLAGMTSGNTGELFF. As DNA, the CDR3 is TGTGCCAGCAGTTTGGCGGGGATGACTAGCGGGAACACCGGGGAGCTGTTTTTT.

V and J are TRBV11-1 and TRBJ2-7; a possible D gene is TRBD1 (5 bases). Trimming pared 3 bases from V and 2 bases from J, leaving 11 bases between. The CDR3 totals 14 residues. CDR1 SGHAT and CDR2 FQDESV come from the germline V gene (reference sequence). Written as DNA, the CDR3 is TGTGCCAGCAGCTTCTCAGGGTACCCCTACGAGCAGTACTTC. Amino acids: CASSFSGYPYEQYF.

The DNA for the CDR3 is TGTGCCAGCAGCTCAACCGGGACACCGGCCTGGGAGACTGAAGCTTTCTTT. This codes for CASSSTGTPAWETEAFF. The V and J genes are TRBV7-9 and TRBJ1-1, with D perhaps TRBD1 (6 bases). The V end was cut by 4 bases, the J end by 5 bases, with 23 bases between. This CDR3 comprises 17 residues. Germline V gives CDR1 SEHNR, CDR2 FQNEAQ (reference sequence).

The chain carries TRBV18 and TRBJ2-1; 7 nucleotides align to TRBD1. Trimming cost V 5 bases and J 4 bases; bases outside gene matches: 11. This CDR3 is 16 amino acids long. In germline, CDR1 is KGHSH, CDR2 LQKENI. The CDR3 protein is CASSSGTATLYNEQFF. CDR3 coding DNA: TGTGCCAGCTCATCGGGGACAGCCACCCTGTACAATGAGCAGTTCTTC.

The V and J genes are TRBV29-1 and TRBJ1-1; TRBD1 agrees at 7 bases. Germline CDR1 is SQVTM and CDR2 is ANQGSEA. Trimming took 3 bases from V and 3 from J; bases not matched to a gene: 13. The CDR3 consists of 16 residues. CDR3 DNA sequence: TGCAGCGTTGATGGGACAGTCACCCGGGGAGACACTGAAGCTTTCTTT. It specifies CSVDGTVTRGDTEAFF.